Sequencing of this T cell receptor beta chain was carried out in a study of post-analysis software for immune sequencing data. Study-level results: Pronounced co-clustering by F measure was evident among identically batched samples. A significant reduction in normalized Chao1 diversity was observed in multiple sclerosis patients versus controls.

On this clonotype itself: Its antigen is unidentified.

Unique molecular identifiers had been added to the TCR beta cDNA libraries. Researchers reported 400,000 to 550,000 cDNA molecules coming from around 1 to 9.1 million T cells. TCRdb independently ran MiXCR on the PCR reads; one entry per CDR3 protein. The sample yields more than 450,000 distinct CDR3 sequences, around 40% seen once. This TCR derives from a girl aged 5 to 17 with multiple sclerosis. The sequenced sample was blood.

The CDR3 DNA reads TGCGCCAGCAGCCCCATAGCGGGGCCCACAGATACGCAGTATTTT. Translation gives CASSPIAGPTDTQYF. V is TRBV5-1 and J is TRBJ2-3, with 8 nucleotides matching TRBD2. There are 15 residues in the CDR3. The germline V gene encodes CDR1 SGHRS and CDR2 YFSETQ. The V and J ends lost 4 bases and 2 bases, in that order; junction bases with no gene match: 6. The full variable domain, rest sourced from reference TRBV5-1 and TRBJ2-3, is KAGVTQTPRYLIKTRGQQVTLSCSPISGHRSVSWYQQTPGQGLQFLFEYFSETQRNKGNFPGRFSGRQFSNSRSEMNVSTLELGDSALYLCASSPIAGPTDTQYFGPGTRLTVL.